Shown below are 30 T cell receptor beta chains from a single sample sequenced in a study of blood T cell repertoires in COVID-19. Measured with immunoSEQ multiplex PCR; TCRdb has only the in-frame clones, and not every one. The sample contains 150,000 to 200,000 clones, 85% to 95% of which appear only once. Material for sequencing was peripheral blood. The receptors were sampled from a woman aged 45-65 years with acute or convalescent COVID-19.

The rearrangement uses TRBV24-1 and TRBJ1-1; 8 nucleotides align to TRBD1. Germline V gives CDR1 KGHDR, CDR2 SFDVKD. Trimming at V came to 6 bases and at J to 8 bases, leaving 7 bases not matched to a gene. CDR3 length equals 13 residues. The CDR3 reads CATSLTGEGEAFF. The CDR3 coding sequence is TGTGCCACCAGTTTGACAGGGGAGGGGGAAGCTTTCTTT.

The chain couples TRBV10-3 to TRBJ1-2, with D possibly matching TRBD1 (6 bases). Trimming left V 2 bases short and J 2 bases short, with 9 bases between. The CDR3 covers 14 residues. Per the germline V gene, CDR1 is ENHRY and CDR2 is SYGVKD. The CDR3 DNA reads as TGTGCCATCAGTGAGGGGGGCTTGAACTATGGCTACACCTTC. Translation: CAISEGGLNYGYTF.

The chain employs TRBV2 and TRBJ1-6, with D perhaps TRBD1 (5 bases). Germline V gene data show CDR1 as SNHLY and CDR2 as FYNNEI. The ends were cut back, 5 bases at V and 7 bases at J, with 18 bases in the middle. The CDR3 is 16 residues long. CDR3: CASSSQGKASNSPLHF. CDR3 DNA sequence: TGTGCCAGCAGTTCCCAGGGAAAGGCTTCGAATTCACCCCTCCACTTT.

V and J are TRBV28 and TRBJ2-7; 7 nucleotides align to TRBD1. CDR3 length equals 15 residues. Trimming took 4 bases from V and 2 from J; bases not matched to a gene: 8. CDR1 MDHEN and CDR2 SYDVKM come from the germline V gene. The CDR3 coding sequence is TGTGCCAGCAGTTCTCGGACAGGAGGCCCCTACGAGCAGTACTTC. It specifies CASSSRTGGPYEQYF. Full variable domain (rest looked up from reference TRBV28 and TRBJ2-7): DVKVTQSSRYLVKRTGEKVFLECVQDMDHENMFWYRQDPGLGLRLIYFSYDVKMKEKGDIPEGYSVSREKKERFSLILESASTNQTSMYLCASSSRTGGPYEQYFGPGTRLTVT.

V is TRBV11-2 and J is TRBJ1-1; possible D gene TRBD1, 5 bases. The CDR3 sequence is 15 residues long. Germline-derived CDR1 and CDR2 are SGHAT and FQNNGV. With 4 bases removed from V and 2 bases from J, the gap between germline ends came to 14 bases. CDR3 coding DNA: TGTGCCAGCAGCTGGACGGGGGAGATCAACACTGAAGCTTTCTTT. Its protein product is CASSWTGEINTEAFF.

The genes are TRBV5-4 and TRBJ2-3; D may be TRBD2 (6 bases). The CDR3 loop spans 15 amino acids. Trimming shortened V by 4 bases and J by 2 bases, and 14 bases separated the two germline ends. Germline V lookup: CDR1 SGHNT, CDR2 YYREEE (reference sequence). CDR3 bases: TGTGCCAGCAGCCCGAGCGGGTCTTACACAGATACGCAGTATTTT. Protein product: CASSPSGSYTDTQYF. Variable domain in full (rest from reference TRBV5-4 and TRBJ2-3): ETGVTQSPTHLIKTRGQQVTLRCSSQSGHNTVSWYQQALGQGPQFIFQYYREEENGRGNFPPRFSGLQFPNYSSELNVNALELDDSALYLCASSPSGSYTDTQYFGPGTRLTVL.

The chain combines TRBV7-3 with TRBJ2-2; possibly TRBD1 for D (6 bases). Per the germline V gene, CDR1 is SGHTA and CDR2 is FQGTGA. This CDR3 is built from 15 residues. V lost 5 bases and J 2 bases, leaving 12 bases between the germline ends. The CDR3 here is CASSPTTGNTGELFF. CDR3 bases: TGTGCCAGCAGCCCCACGACAGGAAACACCGGGGAGCTGTTTTTT.

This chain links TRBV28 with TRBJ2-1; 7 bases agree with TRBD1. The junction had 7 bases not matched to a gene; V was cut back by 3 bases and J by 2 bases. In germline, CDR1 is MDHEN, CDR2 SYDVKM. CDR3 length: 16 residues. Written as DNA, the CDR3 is TGTGCCAGCAGTTTTCCTGACAGGGCCCCCTACAATGAGCAGTTCTTC. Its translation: CASSFPDRAPYNEQFF.

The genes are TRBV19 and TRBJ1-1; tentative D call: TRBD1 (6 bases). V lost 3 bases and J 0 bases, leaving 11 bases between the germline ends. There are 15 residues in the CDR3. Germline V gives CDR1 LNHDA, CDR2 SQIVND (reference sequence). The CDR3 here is CASSIPDRMNTEAFF. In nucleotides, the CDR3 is TGTGCCAGTAGTATTCCGGACAGAATGAACACTGAAGCTTTCTTT.

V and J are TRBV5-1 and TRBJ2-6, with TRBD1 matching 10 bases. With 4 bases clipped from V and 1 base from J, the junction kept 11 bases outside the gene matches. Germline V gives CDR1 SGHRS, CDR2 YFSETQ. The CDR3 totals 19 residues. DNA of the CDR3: TGCGCCAGCAGCCCCATCCCGGGACAGGGGACTTCTGGGGCCAACGTCCTGACTTTC. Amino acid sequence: CASSPIPGQGTSGANVLTF.

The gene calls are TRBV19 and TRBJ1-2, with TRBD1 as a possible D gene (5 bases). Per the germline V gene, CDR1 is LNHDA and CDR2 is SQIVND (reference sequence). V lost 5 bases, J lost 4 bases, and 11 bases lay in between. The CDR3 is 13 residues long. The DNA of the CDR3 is TGTGCCAGTAGTCCGGGGACTGCCTATGGCTACACCTTC. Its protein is CASSPGTAYGYTF.

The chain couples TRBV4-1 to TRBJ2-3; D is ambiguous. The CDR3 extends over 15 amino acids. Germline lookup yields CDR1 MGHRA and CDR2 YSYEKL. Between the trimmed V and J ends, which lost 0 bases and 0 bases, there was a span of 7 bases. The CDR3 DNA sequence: TGCGCCAGCAGCCAAGAGCCAAGCAGCACAGATACGCAGTATTTT. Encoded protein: CASSQEPSSTDTQYF.

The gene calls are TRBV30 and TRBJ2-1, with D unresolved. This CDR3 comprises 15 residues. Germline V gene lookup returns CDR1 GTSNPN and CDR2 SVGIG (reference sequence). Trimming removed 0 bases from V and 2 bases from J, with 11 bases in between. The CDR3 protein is CAWSVLLDPYNEQFF. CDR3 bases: TGTGCCTGGAGTGTTCTGCTAGATCCCTACAATGAGCAGTTCTTC.

The CDR3 sequence: CASSLAPISIFNYGYTF. CDR3 DNA: TGTGCCAGCAGCTTAGCCCCCATCTCTATCTTTAACTATGGCTACACCTTC. The rearrangement links TRBV7-2 to TRBJ1-2, with D unresolved. V gave up 0 bases and J gave up 1 base, with 15 bases separating them. The CDR3 is made up of 17 amino acids. The germline V gene encodes CDR1 SGHTA and CDR2 FQGNSA.

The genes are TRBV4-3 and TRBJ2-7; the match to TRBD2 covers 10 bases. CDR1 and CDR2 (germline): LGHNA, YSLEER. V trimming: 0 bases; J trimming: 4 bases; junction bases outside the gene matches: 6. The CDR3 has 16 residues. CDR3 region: CASSQEGTSATYEQYF. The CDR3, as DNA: TGCGCCAGCAGCCAAGAGGGGACTAGCGCAACTTACGAGCAGTACTTC.

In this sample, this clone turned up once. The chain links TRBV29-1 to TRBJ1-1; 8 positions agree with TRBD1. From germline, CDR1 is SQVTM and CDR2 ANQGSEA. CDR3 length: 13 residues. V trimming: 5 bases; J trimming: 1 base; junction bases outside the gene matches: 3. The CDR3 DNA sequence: TGCAGCGTTACCCAGGGGGCGAACACTGAAGCTTTCTTT. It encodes CSVTQGANTEAFF.

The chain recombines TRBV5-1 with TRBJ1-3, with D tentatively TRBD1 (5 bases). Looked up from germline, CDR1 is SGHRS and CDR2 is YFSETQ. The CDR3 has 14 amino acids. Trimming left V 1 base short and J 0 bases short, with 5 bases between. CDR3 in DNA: TGCGCCAGCAGCTTGACAGGCTCTGGAAACACCATATATTTT. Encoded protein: CASSLTGSGNTIYF.

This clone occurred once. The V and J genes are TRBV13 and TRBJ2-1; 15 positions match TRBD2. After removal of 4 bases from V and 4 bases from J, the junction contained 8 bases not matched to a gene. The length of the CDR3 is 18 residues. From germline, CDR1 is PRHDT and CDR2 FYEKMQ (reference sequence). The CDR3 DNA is TGTGCCAGCAGCTCCCGGACTAGCGGGGGGGCCCCTTACAATGAGCAGTTCTTC. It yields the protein CASSSRTSGGAPYNEQFF.

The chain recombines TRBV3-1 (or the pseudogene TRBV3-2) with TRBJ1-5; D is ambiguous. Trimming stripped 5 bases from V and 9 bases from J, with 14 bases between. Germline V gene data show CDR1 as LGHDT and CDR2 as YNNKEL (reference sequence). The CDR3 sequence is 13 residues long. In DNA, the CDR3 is TGTGCCAGCAGCGAAGCCCGGTATGGGCCCCAGCATTTT. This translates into CASSEARYGPQHF.

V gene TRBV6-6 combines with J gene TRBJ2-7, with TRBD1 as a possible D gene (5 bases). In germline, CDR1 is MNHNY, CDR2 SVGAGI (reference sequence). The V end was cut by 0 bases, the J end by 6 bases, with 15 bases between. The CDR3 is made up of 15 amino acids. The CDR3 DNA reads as TGTGCCAGCAGTTACTCGAAGAAGGGTAGGGGCGAGCAGTACTTC. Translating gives CASSYSKKGRGEQYF.

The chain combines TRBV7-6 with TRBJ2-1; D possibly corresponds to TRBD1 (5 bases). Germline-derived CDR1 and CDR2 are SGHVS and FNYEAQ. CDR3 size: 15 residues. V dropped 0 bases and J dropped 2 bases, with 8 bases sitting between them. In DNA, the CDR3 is TGTGCCAGCAGCTTAGCGGGGCGCCCCTACAATGAGCAGTTCTTC. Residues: CASSLAGRPYNEQFF.

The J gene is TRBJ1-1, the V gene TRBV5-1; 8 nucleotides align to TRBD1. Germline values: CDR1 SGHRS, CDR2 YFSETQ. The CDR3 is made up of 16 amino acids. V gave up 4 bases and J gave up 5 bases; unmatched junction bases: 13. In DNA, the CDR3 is TGCGCCAGCAGCAAAGAGACAGGGGTTAAGGGGACTGAAGCTTTCTTT. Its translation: CASSKETGVKGTEAFF.

The CDR3 region is CASSQETGVIAFF. In DNA form, the CDR3 reads TGTGCCAGCAGCCAAGAAACAGGGGTAATAGCTTTCTTT. The chain uses TRBV11-1 and TRBJ1-1; 7 bases match TRBD1. J gave up 10 bases and V 5 bases, and 10 bases lay outside the gene matches. The germline CDR1 and CDR2 sequences are SGHAT and FQDESV (reference sequence). The CDR3 has 13 amino acids.

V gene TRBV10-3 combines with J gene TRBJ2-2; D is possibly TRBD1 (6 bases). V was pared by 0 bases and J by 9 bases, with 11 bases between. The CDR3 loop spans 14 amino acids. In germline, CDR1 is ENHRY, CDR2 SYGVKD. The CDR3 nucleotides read TGTGCCATCAGTGAGTCAAACAGGGCTTGGGAGCTGTTTTTT. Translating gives CAISESNRAWELFF.

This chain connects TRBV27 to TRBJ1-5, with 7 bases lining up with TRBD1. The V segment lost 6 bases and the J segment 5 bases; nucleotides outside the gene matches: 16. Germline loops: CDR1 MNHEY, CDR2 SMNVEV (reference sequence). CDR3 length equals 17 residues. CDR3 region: CASSQPQGDEEHQPQHF. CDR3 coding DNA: TGTGCCAGCAGCCAGCCGCAGGGGGACGAGGAGCATCAGCCCCAGCATTTT.

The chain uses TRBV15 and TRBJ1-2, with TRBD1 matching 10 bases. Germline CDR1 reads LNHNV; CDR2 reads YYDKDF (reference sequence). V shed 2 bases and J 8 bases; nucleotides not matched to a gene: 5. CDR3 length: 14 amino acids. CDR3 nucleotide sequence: TGTGCCACCAGCAGACGACAGGGGGCTGAAGGCTACACCTTC. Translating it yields CATSRRQGAEGYTF. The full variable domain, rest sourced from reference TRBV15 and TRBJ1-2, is DAMVIQNPRYQVTQFGKPVTLSCSQTLNHNVMYWYQQKSSQAPKLLFHYYDKDFNNEADTPDNFQSRRPNTSFCFLDIRSPGLGDTAMYLCATSRRQGAEGYTFGSGTRLTVV.

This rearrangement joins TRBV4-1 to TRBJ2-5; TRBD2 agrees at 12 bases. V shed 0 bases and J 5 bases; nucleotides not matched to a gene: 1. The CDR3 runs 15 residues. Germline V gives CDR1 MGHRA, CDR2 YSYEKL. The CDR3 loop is CASSQDGTSGETQYF. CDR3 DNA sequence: TGCGCCAGCAGCCAAGATGGGACTAGCGGGGAGACCCAGTACTTC.

DNA for the CDR3: TGTGCCAGTAGTATTATGCAGGGAGAAGCTTTCTTT. It is translated as CASSIMQGEAFF. The chain carries TRBV19 and TRBJ1-1; the D gene is possibly TRBD1 (5 bases). Per germline, CDR1 LNHDA and CDR2 SQIVND (reference sequence). The CDR3 length is 12 residues. The ends were cut back, 3 bases at V and 8 bases at J, with 10 bases in the middle.

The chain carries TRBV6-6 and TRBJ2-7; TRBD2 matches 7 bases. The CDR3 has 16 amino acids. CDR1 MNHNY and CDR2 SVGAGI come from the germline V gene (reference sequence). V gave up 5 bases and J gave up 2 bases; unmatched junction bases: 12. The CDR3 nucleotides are TGTGCCAGCAGTCGAGAAGGGCGGGAGATTCCCTACGAGCAGTACTTC. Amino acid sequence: CASSREGREIPYEQYF.

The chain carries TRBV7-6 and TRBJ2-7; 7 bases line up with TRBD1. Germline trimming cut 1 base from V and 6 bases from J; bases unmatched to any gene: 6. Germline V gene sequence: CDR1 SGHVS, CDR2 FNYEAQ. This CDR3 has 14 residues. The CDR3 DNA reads TGTGCCAGCAGCTTAGGCGACAGGGTGGGCGAGCAGTACTTC. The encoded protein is CASSLGDRVGEQYF.